The clone carrying this T cell receptor (beta chain) was seen only a few times. Its antigen is as yet unknown. Other DNA sequences in this sample translate to the same CDR3. The naive CD8 population came from CD45RO-negative cells selected for CCR7, without terminally differentiated effector memory CD45RA+ cells. This record comes from a study of shared clonotypes between healthy human individuals. About 200 ng DNA, around 30,000 T cell genomes, went into each sorted-subset replicate PCR. Original data processing: Owing to the provision of junction-only sequences devoid of quality scores by immunoSEQ, filtering differed. Method: immunoSEQ multiplex PCR; TCRdb's copy keeps in-frame clones and lacks some. D and trimming were read from the DNA, whereas the V and J calls and clone size are those reported in that table. The sample lists millions of clones, approximately 95% occurring once. Study observations and caveats: Richness estimates generally favored naive over memory subsets.

V shed 3 bases, J shed 3 bases, and the junction held 2 bases outside the gene matches. The germline V gene encodes CDR1 SGDLS and CDR2 YYNGEE. This CDR3 is built from 14 residues. The receptor was isolated from a young man in good health. This chain connects TRBV9 to TRBJ2-7; 11 positions agree with TRBD1. The sample comprised naive CD8+ T cells sorted from blood. CDR3 residues: CASSAGTGGYEQYF. DNA for the CDR3: TGTGCCAGCAGCGCCGGGACAGGGGGCTACGAGCAGTACTTC. The complete variable domain, with remaining parts taken from reference TRBV9 and TRBJ2-7, reads DSGVTQTPKHLITATGQRVTLRCSPRSGDLSVYWYQQSLDQGLQFLIQYYNGEERAKGNILERFSAQQFPDLHSELNLSSLELGDSALYFCASSAGTGGYEQYFGPGTRLTVT.